This T cell receptor (beta chain) emerged from a study of TIL therapy for anti-PD-1-resistant metastatic lung cancer. Study-level information: Tumors had a median PD-L1 proportion score of 6%.

This was the immunoSEQ v3 assay. TCRdb's copy holds only in-frame clones and misses some; the assay was immunoSEQ multiplex PCR. The sample holds 50,000 to 60,000 clones, 70% to 85% seen once. Indicated time point: pre-treatment sample, taken before nivolumab and TIL therapy. Most excised metastases sampled were pleural nodules or supraclavicular lymph nodes. Tumors were harvested before any PD-1/PD-L1 blockade. Patients were adults with stage 4 NSCLC. V lost 5 bases and J lost 6, with 10 bases in between. There are 12 residues in the CDR3. Germline lookup yields CDR1 LNHNV and CDR2 YYDKDF (reference sequence).

This receptor was identified in a person between 25 and 79 years old with non-small cell lung cancer. This sequence joins TRBV15 and TRBJ2-5; D perhaps matches TRBD1 (6 bases). Sample: tumor tissue, taken at baseline. CDR3 sequence reads: CATSRTGKTQYF. CDR3 DNA: TGTGCCACCAGCCGAACAGGGAAGACCCAGTACTTC.